Presented here are 12 T cell receptor beta chains from one specimen sequenced in a study of blood T cells in healthy people across ages. Then a second PCR, running roughly 6 to 12 cycles, was carried out with a sample-barcoded 5' primer and a J-beta primer mix. TCRdb reprocessed the 5' RACE reads via MiXCR and lists one record per CDR3 protein. The data show hundreds of thousands of distinct CDR3 sequences, with roughly 50% seen just once and approximately 40% held by the top ten. The sample taken for sequencing was blood. The receptors stem from a man aged 60-69 years in good health.

This chain joins TRBV16 and TRBJ1-5, with TRBD1 identical over 7 bases. The V gene end was trimmed by 2 bases and the J gene end by 5 bases; junction bases not matched to a gene: 3. This CDR3 has 14 amino acids. Per germline, CDR1 KGHSY and CDR2 FQNENV. For the CDR3, the DNA is TGTGCCAGCAGCCAAGTAGGGGGCGATCAGCCCCAGCATTTT. This sequence encodes CASSQVGGDQPQHF.

This chain uses TRBV6-2 or TRBV6-3 with TRBJ2-5; D ambiguous. Looked up from germline, CDR1 is MNHEY and CDR2 is SVGEGT. This CDR3 is built from 15 residues. V gave up 2 bases and J gave up 0 bases, with 10 bases separating them. In nucleotides, the CDR3 is TGTGCCAGCAGTTACCCCCCCGGGTACCAAGAGACCCAGTACTTC. This translates into CASSYPPGYQETQYF.

CDR3 loop: CSARDDGQGSYEQYF. The CDR3 DNA is TGCAGTGCTAGAGATGACGGACAGGGGTCCTACGAGCAGTACTTC. This chain uses TRBV20-1 with TRBJ2-7; TRBD1 matches at 9 bases. The CDR3 extends over 15 amino acids. The V and J ends lost 0 bases and 1 base, in that order; junction bases with no gene match: 4. Looked up from germline, CDR1 is DFQATT and CDR2 is SNEGSKA (reference sequence).

This chain links TRBV11-2 with TRBJ1-1; the match to TRBD1 covers 7 bases. This CDR3 is 15 amino acids long. Trimming at V came to 5 bases and at J to 5 bases, leaving 11 bases not matched to a gene. CDR1 SGHAT and CDR2 FQNNGV come from the germline V gene. DNA for the CDR3: TGTGCCAGCAGCCGGGACAGATTAATGGGTACTGAAGCTTTCTTT. Translation gives CASSRDRLMGTEAFF.

The sample holds many counts of this clonotype. As DNA, the CDR3 is TGTGCCAGCAGCTTAGGTATAAGGGTGTCCTACGAGCAGTACTTC. It encodes CASSLGIRVSYEQYF. The V call is TRBV11-2, the J call TRBJ2-7; no reliable D call. Per germline, CDR1 SGHAT and CDR2 FQNNGV. Trimming pared 1 base from V and 1 base from J, leaving 11 bases between. The CDR3 extends over 15 amino acids.

The chain joins TRBV20-1 to TRBJ2-3; the match to TRBD2 covers 8 bases. Germline V gene lookup returns CDR1 DFQATT and CDR2 SNEGSKA (reference sequence). CDR3 length: 17 residues. V dropped 4 bases and J dropped 0; count of bases not matched to a gene: 12. This chain's CDR3 is CSAISGESSISTDTQYF. The CDR3 nucleotides read TGCAGTGCTATTAGCGGGGAGTCTTCCATAAGCACAGATACGCAGTATTTT.

The CDR3 DNA is TGTGCCAGCAGTCACCGGGACAGGGCCGAAAAACTGTTTTTT. Translation: CASSHRDRAEKLFF. The J gene is TRBJ1-4, the V gene TRBV25-1, with 9 bases lining up with TRBD1. CDR3 length: 14 amino acids. Per germline, CDR1 MGHDK and CDR2 SYGVNS. Trimming took 5 bases from V and 8 from J; bases not matched to a gene: 6.

The chain uses TRBV24-1 and TRBJ2-3; 7 positions agree with TRBD2. J was trimmed by 4 bases and V by 3 bases; bases with no gene match: 15. From germline, CDR1 is KGHDR and CDR2 SFDVKD. The CDR3 loop spans 18 amino acids. CDR3 DNA sequence: TGTGCCACCAGTGATCCAGCTAGGGAGGGAGTGGTATCAGATACGCAGTATTTT. Translation: CATSDPAREGVVSDTQYF.

This chain uses TRBV5-1 with TRBJ2-5; D possibly corresponds to TRBD1 (6 bases). The CDR3 length is 13 residues. Germline CDR1 reads SGHRS; CDR2 reads YFSETQ. With 4 bases removed from V and 3 bases from J, the gap between germline ends came to 10 bases. DNA for the CDR3: TGCGCCAGCAGCGGTTGGACAGAAGAGACCCAGTACTTC. As protein: CASSGWTEETQYF.

The chain combines TRBV4-2 with TRBJ2-7, with D possibly TRBD1 on 6 matching bases. The length of the CDR3 is 15 residues. V lost 4 bases and J lost 2, with 15 bases in between. The germline gives CDR1 LGHNA, CDR2 YNFKEQ. CDR3 protein: CASSRTRGGPYEQYF. CDR3 nucleotides: TGTGCCAGCAGCCGCACACGAGGGGGTCCCTACGAGCAGTACTTC.

J is TRBJ2-5 and V is TRBV20-1; TRBD1 is a possible D gene (5 bases). The CDR3 runs to 14 residues. The germline CDR1 and CDR2 sequences are DFQATT and SNEGSKA (reference sequence). Between the trimmed V and J ends, which lost 0 bases and 1 base, there was a span of 9 bases. The CDR3 here is CSARDLRVQETQYF. The DNA of the CDR3 is TGCAGTGCTAGAGATCTCAGGGTCCAAGAGACCCAGTACTTC.

The V and J genes are TRBV21-1 and TRBJ1-2. TRBV21-1 represents a pseudogene. This CDR3 is built from 16 residues. The CDR3 here is CASSPARGTTNYGYTF. The CDR3 DNA reads as TGTGCCAGCAGCCCCGCACGGGGAACCACTAACTATGGCTACACCTTC.